The present entry profiles one T cell receptor beta chain with its context. Germline CDR1 SGHRS, CDR2 YFSETQ. The CDR3 runs to 16 residues. V lost 4 bases and J 4 bases, leaving 21 bases between the germline ends. The data stem from a study of shared clonotypes between healthy human individuals. Profiled with immunoSEQ multiplex PCR; TCRdb holds only in-frame clones, not every one. The sample has approximately 1.4 million clones, 95% to 99% seen once. The V gene is TRBV5-1, the J gene TRBJ2-7, with D perhaps TRBD1 (6 bases). The TCR comes from a man aged 25 to 40 in good health. The sample was naive CD4+ T cells sorted from blood. As for subset: CD45RA+ positively selected. DNA for the CDR3: TGCGCCAGCAGCGAGGCCCCAGGACAGCTGAAGTACGAGCAGTACTTC. Translation: CASSEAPGQLKYEQYF.